The clone carrying this TCR beta chain was detected a few times. This record comes from a study of OX40 agonist ivuxolimab in advanced cancers. The data were produced by immunoSEQ multiplex PCR, yet TCRdb's version contains in-frame clones alone and is incomplete. This repertoire shows 65,000 to 80,000 clones, around 85% found once; its top ten account for 1.5% to 2%. V lost 1 base to trimming and J lost 1 base; unmatched junction nucleotides: 10. CDR3 length: 17 residues. In germline, CDR1 is GTSNPN, CDR2 SVGIG (reference sequence). V usage is TRBV30 and J usage is TRBJ2-4, with 7 bases lining up with TRBD2. The origin of this receptor is an adult with an advanced solid tumor such as melanoma, head and neck, liver or kidney cancer. This specimen was CD4+ or CD8+ T cells sorted from blood, taken in a trial of the OX40 agonist ivuxolimab. As DNA, the CDR3 is TGTGCCTGGAGTGCCGGTATATCGGGAGGCGCCAAAAACATTCAGTACTTC. Protein sequence: CAWSAGISGGAKNIQYF.